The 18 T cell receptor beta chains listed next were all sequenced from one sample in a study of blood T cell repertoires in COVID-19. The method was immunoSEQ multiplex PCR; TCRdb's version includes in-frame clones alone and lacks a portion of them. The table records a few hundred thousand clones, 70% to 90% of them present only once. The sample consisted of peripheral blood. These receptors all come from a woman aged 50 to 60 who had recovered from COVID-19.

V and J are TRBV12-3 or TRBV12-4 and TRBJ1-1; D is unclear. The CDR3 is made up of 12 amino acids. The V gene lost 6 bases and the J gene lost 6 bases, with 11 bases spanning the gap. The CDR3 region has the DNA TGTGCCAGCAGCCTCGGGAGGGCTGAAGCTTTCTTT. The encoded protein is CASSLGRAEAFF.

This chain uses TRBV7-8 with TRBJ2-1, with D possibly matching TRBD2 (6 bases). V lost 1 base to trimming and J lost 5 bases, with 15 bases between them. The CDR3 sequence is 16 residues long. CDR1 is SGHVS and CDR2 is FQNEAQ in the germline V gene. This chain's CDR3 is CASSLGGLRGNNEQFF. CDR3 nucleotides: TGTGCCAGCAGCTTAGGAGGGTTGCGGGGAAACAATGAGCAGTTCTTC.

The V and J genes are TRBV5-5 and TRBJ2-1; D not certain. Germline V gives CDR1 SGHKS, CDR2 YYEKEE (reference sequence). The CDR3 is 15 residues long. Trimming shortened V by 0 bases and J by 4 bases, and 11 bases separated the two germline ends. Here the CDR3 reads CASSLEASRYNEQFF. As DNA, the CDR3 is TGTGCCAGCAGCTTGGAAGCCTCAAGATACAATGAGCAGTTCTTC.

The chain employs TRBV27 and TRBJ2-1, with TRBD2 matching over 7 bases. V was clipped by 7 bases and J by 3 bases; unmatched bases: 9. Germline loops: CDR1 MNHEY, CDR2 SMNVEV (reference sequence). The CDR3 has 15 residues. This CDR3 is CASTDSGLFYNEQFF. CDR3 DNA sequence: TGTGCCAGCACCGATAGCGGGCTCTTCTACAATGAGCAGTTCTTC.

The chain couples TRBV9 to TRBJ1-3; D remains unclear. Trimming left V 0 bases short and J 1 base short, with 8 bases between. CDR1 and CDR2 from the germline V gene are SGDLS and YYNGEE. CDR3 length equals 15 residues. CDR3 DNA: TGTGCCAGCAGCGTAGGTTCGGGGTCTGGAAACACCATATATTTT. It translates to CASSVGSGSGNTIYF.

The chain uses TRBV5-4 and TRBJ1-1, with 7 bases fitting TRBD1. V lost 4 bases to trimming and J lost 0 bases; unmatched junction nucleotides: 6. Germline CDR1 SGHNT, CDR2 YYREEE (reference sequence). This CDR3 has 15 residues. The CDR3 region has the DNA TGTGCCAGCAGCACCCCGGGACAGATGAACACTGAAGCTTTCTTT. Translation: CASSTPGQMNTEAFF.

The CDR3 spells CASRHGQGKNYYEQYF. Written as DNA, the CDR3 is TGTGCCAGCAGACATGGACAGGGGAAGAACTACTACGAGCAGTACTTC. The chain links TRBV3-1 (or the pseudogene TRBV3-2) to TRBJ2-7; 9 bases align to TRBD1. The V and J ends lost 6 bases and 3 bases, in that order; junction bases with no gene match: 12. This CDR3 is 16 amino acids long. Per the germline V gene, CDR1 is LGHDT and CDR2 is YNNKEL (reference sequence).

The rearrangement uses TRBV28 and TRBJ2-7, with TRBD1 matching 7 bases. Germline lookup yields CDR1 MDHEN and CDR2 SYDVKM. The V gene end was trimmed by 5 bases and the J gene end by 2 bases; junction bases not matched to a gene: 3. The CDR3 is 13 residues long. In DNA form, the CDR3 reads TGTGCCAGCAGTCAGGGACAGACCTACGAGCAGTACTTC. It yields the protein CASSQGQTYEQYF. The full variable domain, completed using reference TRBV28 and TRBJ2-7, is DVKVTQSSRYLVKRTGEKVFLECVQDMDHENMFWYRQDPGLGLRLIYFSYDVKMKEKGDIPEGYSVSREKKERFSLILESASTNQTSMYLCASSQGQTYEQYFGPGTRLTVT.

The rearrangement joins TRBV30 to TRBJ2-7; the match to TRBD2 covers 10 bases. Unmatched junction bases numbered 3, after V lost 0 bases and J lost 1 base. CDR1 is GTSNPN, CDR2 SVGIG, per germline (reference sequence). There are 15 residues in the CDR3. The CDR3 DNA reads TGTGCCTGGAGTGTTGGGACTAGCGTATCCTACGAGCAGTACTTC. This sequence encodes CAWSVGTSVSYEQYF. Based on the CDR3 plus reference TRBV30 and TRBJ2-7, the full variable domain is SQTIHQWPATLVQPVGSPLSLECTVEGTSNPNLYWYRQAAGRGLQLLFYSVGIGQISSEVPQNLSASRPQDRQFILSSKKLLLSDSGFYLCAWSVGTSVSYEQYFGPGTRLTVT.

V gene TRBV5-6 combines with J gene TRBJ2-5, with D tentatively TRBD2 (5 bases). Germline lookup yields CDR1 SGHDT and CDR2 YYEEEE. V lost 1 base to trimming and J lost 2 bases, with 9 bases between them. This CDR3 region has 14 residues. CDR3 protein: CASSLSLVQETQYF. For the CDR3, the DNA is TGTGCCAGCAGCTTGTCACTAGTTCAAGAGACCCAGTACTTC.

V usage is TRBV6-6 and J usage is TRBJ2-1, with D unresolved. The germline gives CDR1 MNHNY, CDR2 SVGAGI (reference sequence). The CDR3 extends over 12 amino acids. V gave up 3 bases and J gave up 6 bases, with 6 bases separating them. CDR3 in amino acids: CASSYFRNEQFF. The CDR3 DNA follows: TGTGCCAGCAGTTATTTCCGCAATGAGCAGTTCTTC.

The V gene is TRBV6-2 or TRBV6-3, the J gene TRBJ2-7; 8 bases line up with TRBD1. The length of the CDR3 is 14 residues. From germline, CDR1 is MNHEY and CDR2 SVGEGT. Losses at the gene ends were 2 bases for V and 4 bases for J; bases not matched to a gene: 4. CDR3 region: CASSYQGAVYEQYF. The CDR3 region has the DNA TGTGCCAGCAGTTACCAGGGGGCTGTTTACGAGCAGTACTTC.

The CDR3 coding sequence is TGTGCCAGCAGCCGGACAGGGTGGGAGACCCAGTACTTC. This sequence encodes CASSRTGWETQYF. The rearrangement links TRBV25-1 to TRBJ2-5; 8 bases line up with TRBD1. This CDR3 is built from 13 residues. Trimming cost V 6 bases and J 5 bases; bases outside gene matches: 5. In germline, CDR1 is MGHDK, CDR2 SYGVNS.

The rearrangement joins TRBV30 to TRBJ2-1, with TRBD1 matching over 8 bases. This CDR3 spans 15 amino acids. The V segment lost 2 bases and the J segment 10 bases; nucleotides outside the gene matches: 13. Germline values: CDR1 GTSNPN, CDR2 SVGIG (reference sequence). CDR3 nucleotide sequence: TGTGCCTGGAGTAATCGGTATCAGGGGGCCCAAGAGCAGTTCTTC. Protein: CAWSNRYQGAQEQFF.

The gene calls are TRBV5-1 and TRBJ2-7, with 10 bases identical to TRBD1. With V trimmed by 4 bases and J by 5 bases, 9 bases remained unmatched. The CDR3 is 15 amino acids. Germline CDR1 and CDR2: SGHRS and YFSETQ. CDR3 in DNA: TGCGCCAGCAGCGTAGCGGGACAGGGGACCAACGAGCAGTACTTC. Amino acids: CASSVAGQGTNEQYF.

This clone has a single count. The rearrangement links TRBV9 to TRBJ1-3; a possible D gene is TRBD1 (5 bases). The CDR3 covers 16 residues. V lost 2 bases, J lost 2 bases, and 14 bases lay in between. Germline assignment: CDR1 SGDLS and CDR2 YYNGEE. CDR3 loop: CASSVGEGSPGNTIYF. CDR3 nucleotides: TGTGCCAGCAGCGTGGGGGAGGGAAGCCCTGGAAACACCATATATTTT.

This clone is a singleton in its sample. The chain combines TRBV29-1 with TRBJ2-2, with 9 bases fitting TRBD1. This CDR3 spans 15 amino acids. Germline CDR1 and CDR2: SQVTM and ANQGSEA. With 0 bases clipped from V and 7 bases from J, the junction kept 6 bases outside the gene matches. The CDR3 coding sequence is TGCAGCGTTGAAGAGGCGCGACAGGGGGACGGGGAGCTGTTTTTT. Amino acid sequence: CSVEEARQGDGELFF.

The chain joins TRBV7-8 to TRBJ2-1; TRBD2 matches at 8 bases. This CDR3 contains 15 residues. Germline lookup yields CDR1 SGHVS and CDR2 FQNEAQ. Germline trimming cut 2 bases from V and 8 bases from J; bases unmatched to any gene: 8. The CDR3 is CASSLRAGTRDEQFF. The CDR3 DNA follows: TGTGCCAGCAGCTTAAGGGCCGGGACTAGAGATGAGCAGTTCTTC.